Given below is one TCR beta chain in context. This clonotype was seen repeatedly, ten times or more. This clone's antigen is unknown. No much larger clone is present one base from it, and per-base qualities are unavailable. Every donor in the study was a healthy Caucasian. Three pairs of female monozygotic twins, all aged roughly 18 to 29 years, made up the twin cohort. CD4+ and CD8+ T cell populations were isolated with positive isolation kits from Invitrogen. The germline V gene encodes CDR1 SGHVS and CDR2 FNYEAQ. V is cut by 4 bases and J by 6 bases, and the space between the germline ends is 16 bases. From the cysteine through the phenylalanine, the CDR3 covers 15 amino acids. The entry retains the CDR3 DNA only, 45 bases that are in frame from base 1. This specimen comes from a study of identical twins (dated by TCRdb to 2016 to 2017). For context, the study as a whole: The study deep-sequenced TCR alpha and beta repertoires from monozygotic twins, unrelated adults of various ages and cord blood to test whether fetal clonotypes persist. To rule out contamination, replicate twin experiments were performed at different times with different library preparation protocols. Beyond this particular receptor, the publication reports: Fewer insertions were carried by abundant cord blood beta clonotypes; a weaker similar trend was observed in young adult naive repertoires, while no such trend was observed in memory repertoires. Because the same donors could not be followed over many years, conclusions were based on cross-sectional statistical analysis. Zero-insertion analyses could be partly confounded by invariant T cells such as MAIT and iNKT, although diverse VJ usage argued against such confounding for most clonotypes. Out-of-frame TCR alpha sequences shared between twins showed an excess of low generation-probability sequences compared with coincidental sharing between unrelated individuals. In monozygotic twins, recombination models systematically underestimated out-of-frame TCR alpha sharing, but the models matched the sharing seen between unrelated individuals. Excess twin sharing in beta out-of-frame sequences was weaker because fewer shared sequences lowered the signal-to-noise ratio.

The library was obtained by 5' RACE. Sequencer: Illumina HiSeq 2000. Template switching added a universal primer binding site, and the final cDNA carried a unique molecular identifier that allowed TCR cDNA molecules to be counted accurately. Specific primers in the conserved constant-segment region were used to synthesize first-strand cDNA for TCR alpha and beta chains. To control for contamination, each cDNA library was double barcoded with a SMART-Mk sample barcode plus Illumina barcodes. TruSeq adapter sequences, together with Illumina sample barcodes, were added in two successive PCR steps. The Illumina HiSeq platform was used with custom primers to sequence TCR alpha and beta cDNA libraries. The published analysis was carried out like this. MiGEC processed the raw reads to extract unique molecular identifiers, while MiXCR was used to determine the CDR3 positions. For each individual, recombination models were inferred using an EM algorithm with the repgenHMM and IGoR tools. Shared clonotype analysis was performed with the tcR package in R, normalizing sharing by the product of cloneset sizes. To study raw recombination free of thymic and clonal selection effects, out-of-frame nonproductive sequences were analyzed. TCRdb's own reprocessing of the public reads used fastp at Q25 and MiXCR and kept productive beta chains. All rows with the same CDR3 protein become a single entry with the most common DNA and genes. In this record, the V and J calls reflect TCRdb's handling and not the investigators' own analysis. The sample contains about 250,000 distinct CDR3 sequences, about 7.5% of them found a single time. Of the sample, around 5.4% is held by the ten largest clones.

This sample was also put to use in a study of yellow fever vaccine responses in identical twins. As the second publication notes: The authors reported that the T cell response to vaccination in identical twins appeared partly convergent and partly personalized. In identical twins, the study followed T cell clones that responded to the vaccine with precision.

Sequencing was performed on CD8+ T cells sorted from blood. The origin of this receptor is a woman aged 18-30 years in good health. The chain joins TRBV7-6 to TRBJ2-1; D gene: possibly TRBD1, on 7 matching bases. Read as DNA, the sequence is TGTGCCAGCAGCTCATCAGGGGGGCAGATCAATGAGCAGTTCTTC. It codes for CASSSSGGQINEQFF.